Shown below are 9 T cell receptor beta chains from a single sample sequenced in a study of T-cell memory formation after mild COVID-19. A single record per CDR3 protein comes from TCRdb applying MiXCR to the 5' RACE reads. This sample yields around 200,000 distinct CDR3 sequences, of which roughly a tenth are seen a single time; 3% belongs to the top ten. What was sequenced was PBMCs or a T cell subset sorted from them (not recorded which). Receptor source: a man aged 18 to 29 who had mild COVID-19 (a few samples of this study predate the infection). Cell type and time point are not known.

There are many counts of this clonotype. The chain employs TRBV5-1 and TRBJ2-3; TRBD1 matches at 12 bases. After removal of 3 bases from V and 4 bases from J, the junction contained 3 bases not matched to a gene. Germline-derived CDR1 and CDR2 are SGHRS and YFSETQ. The CDR3 runs 15 residues. The CDR3 here is CASSSGTGGSDTQYF. CDR3 coding DNA: TGCGCCAGCAGCTCCGGGACAGGGGGCTCAGATACGCAGTATTTT.

This clonotype has only a few counts. CDR3 nucleotide sequence: TGCGCCAGCAGCGTGGATCAAAGTAACACCGGGGAGCTGTTTTTT. Translation: CASSVDQSNTGELFF. V gene TRBV5-1 combines with J gene TRBJ2-2; D gene unclear. Trimming removed 4 bases from V and 2 bases from J, with 12 bases in between. The CDR3 has 15 residues. Germline lookup yields CDR1 SGHRS and CDR2 YFSETQ.

This clonotype came up a few times. The chain uses TRBV7-2 and TRBJ2-7; 7 bases match TRBD2. The trim removed 7 bases at V and 1 base at J, leaving 7 bases unmatched. Germline CDR1 reads SGHTA; CDR2 reads FQGNSA. The CDR3 runs to 14 residues. The CDR3 loop reads CASTSGGSSYEQYF. DNA of the CDR3: TGTGCCAGCACCTCGGGGGGTTCTTCCTACGAGCAGTACTTC.

This chain uses TRBV27 with TRBJ2-7; D might be TRBD2 (6 bases). Trimming removed 3 bases at V and 6 bases at J, with 15 bases between. Germline assignment: CDR1 MNHEY and CDR2 SMNVEV (reference sequence). The CDR3 spans 14 residues. The CDR3 reads CASSFPIAGREQYF. As DNA, the CDR3 is TGTGCCAGCAGTTTCCCTATTGCGGGGCGCGAGCAGTACTTC.

This clonotype was seen more than once but under ten times. V is TRBV11-3 and J is TRBJ2-7, with unresolved D. This CDR3 comprises 15 residues. The ends were cut back, 2 bases at V and 5 bases at J, with 16 bases in the middle. Germline assignment: CDR1 SGHNT and CDR2 YENEEA. CDR3 loop: CASSLRSRLADEQYF. CDR3 DNA: TGTGCCAGCAGCTTACGGTCCAGGTTGGCGGACGAGCAGTACTTC.

This sequence joins TRBV10-1 and TRBJ2-5, with TRBD2 matching over 10 bases. Germline trimming cut 0 bases from V and 0 bases from J; bases unmatched to any gene: 4. Germline V gene sequence: CDR1 WNHNN, CDR2 SYGVQD (reference sequence). This CDR3 has 17 amino acids. This CDR3 is CASSESASGGNQETQYF. CDR3 coding DNA: TGCGCCAGCAGTGAGTCGGCTAGCGGGGGAAACCAAGAGACCCAGTACTTC.

The V gene is TRBV2, the J gene TRBJ2-3; 7 bases line up with TRBD1. The germline gives CDR1 SNHLY, CDR2 FYNNEI. Losses at the gene ends were 6 bases for V and 1 base for J; bases not matched to a gene: 4. The CDR3 is made up of 14 amino acids. The CDR3 nucleotides read TGTGCCAGCAGGGTTACAGGGGGCACAGATACGCAGTATTTT. It specifies CASRVTGGTDTQYF.

This clonotype appeared many times. The V gene is TRBV7-2, the J gene TRBJ2-3; 9 bases agree with TRBD2. V lost 2 bases and J lost 0; bases outside the gene matches: 3. Germline CDR1 reads SGHTA; CDR2 reads FQGNSA. The CDR3 length is 16 residues. CDR3 residues: CASSLIAGGSTDTQYF. In DNA, the CDR3 is TGTGCCAGCAGCTTAATTGCGGGGGGGAGCACAGATACGCAGTATTTT.

This clonotype was seen a handful of times. The chain has TRBV2 and TRBJ1-1, with D possibly matching TRBD1 (5 bases). Germline CDR1 SNHLY, CDR2 FYNNEI. The V end lost 6 bases, the J end lost 7 bases, and 18 bases lay between the germline ends. The CDR3 totals 14 residues. The CDR3 DNA follows: TGTGCCAGCAGGGCGCAAACTCTGGGGGATGAAGCTTTCTTT. Translating it yields CASRAQTLGDEAFF.